This T cell receptor beta chain was found in a study of cytomegalovirus exposure and HLA in healthy donors. As regards this clone: The target antigen is unknown.

CDR1 and CDR2 from the germline V gene are MRHNA and SNTAGT. V shed 5 bases, J shed 11 bases, and the junction held 8 bases outside the gene matches. The CDR3 covers 14 residues. The study's findings and limits: In a later analysis, HLA-associated beta chains showed higher expansion and lower generation probabilities than comparable chains. Associated with cytomegalovirus, according to the listing, were approximately 160 TCR beta chains. Previous analysis showed most TCR beta V segments were productive about 87% or about 30% of the time.

PCR involved 60 Vbeta and 13 Jbeta primers. Sequenced by immunoSEQ multiplex PCR; TCRdb stores in-frame clones only, minus some. The sample contains approximately 190,000 clones, approximately 87% of which appear only once. The sequencing sample was made of PBMCs. J is TRBJ2-6 and V is TRBV6-4; 8 bases fit TRBD1. The receptor comes from a man under 40 in good health and CMV-seronegative. The CDR3 coding sequence is TGTGCCAGCAGTCCGGGACAGGCCCCAGACGTCCTGACTTTC. This encodes CASSPGQAPDVLTF.